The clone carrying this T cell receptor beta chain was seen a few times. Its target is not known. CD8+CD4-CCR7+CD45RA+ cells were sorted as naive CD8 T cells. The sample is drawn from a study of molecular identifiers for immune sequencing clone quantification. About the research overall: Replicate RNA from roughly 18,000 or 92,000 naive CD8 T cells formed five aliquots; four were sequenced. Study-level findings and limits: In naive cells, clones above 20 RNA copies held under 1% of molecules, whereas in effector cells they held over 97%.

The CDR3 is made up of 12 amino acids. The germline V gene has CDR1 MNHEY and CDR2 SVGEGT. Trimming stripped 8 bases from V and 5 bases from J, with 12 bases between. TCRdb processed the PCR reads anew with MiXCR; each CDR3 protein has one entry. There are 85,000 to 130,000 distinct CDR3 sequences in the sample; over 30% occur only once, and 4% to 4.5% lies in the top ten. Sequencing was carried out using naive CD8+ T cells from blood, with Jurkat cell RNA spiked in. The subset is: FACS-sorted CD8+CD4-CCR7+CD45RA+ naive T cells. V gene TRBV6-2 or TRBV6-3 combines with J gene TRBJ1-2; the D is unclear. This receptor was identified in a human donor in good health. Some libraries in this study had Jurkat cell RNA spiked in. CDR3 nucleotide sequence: TGTGCCAGCCAGGTCGGGAATTATGGCTACACCTTC. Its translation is CASQVGNYGYTF.